These 26 T cell receptor beta chains were sequenced from one sample in a study of blood T cell repertoires in COVID-19. Repertoires were generated with immunoSEQ multiplex PCR, while TCRdb's copy carries only in-frame clones and drops some. The sample includes 100,000 to 150,000 clones, less than 90% of them seen just once. The source material was peripheral blood. These receptors were obtained from a man aged 65 to 85 who had recovered from COVID-19.

The chain couples TRBV24-1 to TRBJ2-7; D is possibly TRBD2 (5 bases). The germline V and J ends were trimmed by 3 bases and 2 bases, with 7 bases remaining between them. The CDR3 is 13 amino acids. The V gene's germline CDR1 is KGHDR and CDR2 SFDVKD. The CDR3 nucleotides read TGTGCCACCAGTGATCCGGGAACCTACGAGCAGTACTTC. This sequence encodes CATSDPGTYEQYF.

V gene TRBV7-2 combines with J gene TRBJ2-2; 13 nucleotides match TRBD2. This CDR3 is built from 16 residues. Germline V gives CDR1 SGHTA, CDR2 FQGNSA. J gave up 4 bases and V 5 bases, and 4 bases lay outside the gene matches. DNA for the CDR3: TGTGCCAGCAGCCAGACTAGCGGGAGGCCCACCGGGGAGCTGTTTTTT. Its protein is CASSQTSGRPTGELFF.

The chain employs TRBV5-5 and TRBJ1-1; perhaps TRBD1 as D (6 bases). Trimming stripped 3 bases from V and 0 bases from J, with 12 bases between. CDR1 SGHKS and CDR2 YYEKEE come from the germline V gene (reference sequence). The CDR3 is made up of 15 amino acids. Written as DNA, the CDR3 is TGTGCCAGCAGCTACGCGACAGGCTTGAACACTGAAGCTTTCTTT. Its protein product is CASSYATGLNTEAFF.

The genes are TRBV6-1 and TRBJ1-2, with D perhaps TRBD1 (6 bases). Germline V gene lookup returns CDR1 MNHNS and CDR2 SASEGT. Deletions cut 1 base from V and 4 bases from J, with 13 bases between. The CDR3 sequence is 15 residues long. This CDR3 is CASSEGHQGGYGYTF. Here the CDR3 DNA reads TGTGCCAGCAGTGAAGGGCACCAAGGGGGCTATGGCTACACCTTC.

This clone was seen only once. The rearrangement joins TRBV3-1 (or the pseudogene TRBV3-2) to TRBJ2-7; 10 nucleotides line up with TRBD2. The germline V gene has CDR1 LGHDT and CDR2 YNNKEL (reference sequence). This CDR3 contains 15 residues. J gave up 3 bases and V 1 base, and 3 bases lay outside the gene matches. CDR3 DNA sequence: TGTGCCAGCAGCCAAGGGGCTAGCGGGAGCTACGAGCAGTACTTC. This gives the protein CASSQGASGSYEQYF.

The chain couples TRBV5-1 to TRBJ2-5; 14 nucleotides match TRBD2. Germline loops: CDR1 SGHRS, CDR2 YFSETQ. The CDR3 spans 15 residues. V dropped 4 bases and J dropped 3; count of bases not matched to a gene: 2. CDR3: CASSQGLAGEETQYF. The CDR3 nucleotides are TGCGCCAGCAGCCAGGGACTAGCGGGAGAAGAGACCCAGTACTTC.

The V gene is TRBV5-1, the J gene TRBJ2-7; TRBD1 might be the D (5 bases). CDR1 is SGHRS, CDR2 YFSETQ, per germline. The CDR3 sequence is 13 residues long. V lost 4 bases, J lost 3 bases, and 11 bases lay in between. The CDR3 coding sequence is TGCGCCAGCAGCCCCGGACAAGACTACGAGCAGTACTTC. Amino acid sequence: CASSPGQDYEQYF.

The genes are TRBV19 and TRBJ2-3; 10 bases are a match to TRBD2. The trim removed 5 bases at V and 1 base at J, leaving 9 bases unmatched. The CDR3 is 17 amino acids. Germline values: CDR1 LNHDA, CDR2 SQIVND (reference sequence). The CDR3 nucleotides are TGTGCCAGTAGTCTACAGCAGACTAGCGGGCGCACAGATACGCAGTATTTT. Translation: CASSLQQTSGRTDTQYF.

The rearrangement joins TRBV5-1 to TRBJ2-5, with 14 bases that match TRBD2. The CDR3 loop spans 15 amino acids. The V and J ends lost 4 bases and 5 bases, in that order; junction bases with no gene match: 4. Germline V lookup: CDR1 SGHRS, CDR2 YFSETQ. As DNA, the CDR3 is TGCGCCAGCAGCCCGGGACTAGCGGGAGCGGAGACCCAGTACTTC. Translating it yields CASSPGLAGAETQYF.

The chain employs TRBV6-5 and TRBJ1-1, with a tentative D call TRBD1 (5 bases). The V end was cut by 4 bases, the J end by 4 bases, with 19 bases between. The CDR3 spans 16 residues. From germline, CDR1 is MNHEY and CDR2 SVGAGI. Written as DNA, the CDR3 is TGTGCCAGCAGTTCCCATATCGGCCGACAGACCACTGAAGCTTTCTTT. Encoded protein: CASSSHIGRQTTEAFF.

V usage is TRBV13 and J usage is TRBJ2-7; 12 nucleotides line up with TRBD2. The V and J ends lost 5 bases and 7 bases, in that order; junction bases with no gene match: 6. The CDR3 is made up of 14 amino acids. Germline V gives CDR1 PRHDT, CDR2 FYEKMQ (reference sequence). This chain's CDR3 is CASSPGTSGYEQYF. In DNA form, the CDR3 reads TGTGCCAGCAGCCCCGGGACTAGCGGGTATGAGCAGTACTTC. Full variable domain (outside the CDR3, taken from reference TRBV13 and TRBJ2-7): AAGVIQSPRHLIKEKRETATLKCYPIPRHDTVYWYQQGPGQDPQFLISFYEKMQSDKGSIPDRFSAQQFSDYHSELNMSSLELGDSALYFCASSPGTSGYEQYFGPGTRLTVT.

The chain has TRBV5-4 and TRBJ2-5, with D tentatively TRBD1 (6 bases). V lost 4 bases and J 5 bases, leaving 18 bases between the germline ends. CDR3 length: 15 residues. The germline CDR1 and CDR2 sequences are SGHNT and YYREEE (reference sequence). The CDR3 nucleotides are TGTGCCAGCAGCACCCGACAGCTTACAGGGGAGACCCAGTACTTC. Translating it yields CASSTRQLTGETQYF.

The rearrangement joins TRBV7-6 to TRBJ2-7; TRBD2 aligns across 15 bases. Germline CDR1 SGHVS, CDR2 FNYEAQ. The V segment lost 5 bases and the J segment 7 bases; nucleotides outside the gene matches: 21. The CDR3 totals 20 residues. For the CDR3, the DNA is TGTGCCAGCAGCCCATGGACTAGCGGGAGGGCCTTGGGTGTTTTTGTTGAGCAGTACTTC. Protein sequence: CASSPWTSGRALGVFVEQYF.

Details on this clone: Other DNA sequences in this specimen translate into the identical CDR3. The rearrangement uses TRBV5-1 and TRBJ1-4; tentatively, D is TRBD1 (6 bases). V lost 4 bases and J 7 bases, leaving 14 bases between the germline ends. The CDR3 length is 14 residues. Per the germline V gene, CDR1 is SGHRS and CDR2 is YFSETQ. The CDR3 coding sequence is TGCGCCAGCAGCGTGCAGGGGTTCGGTGAAAAACTGTTTTTT. It is translated as CASSVQGFGEKLFF.

This clone was recorded once. This chain connects TRBV11-3 to TRBJ1-5; weak D call: TRBD1 (6 bases). Germline CDR1 and CDR2: SGHNT and YENEEA. The CDR3 runs to 15 residues. Trimming cost V 0 bases and J 6 bases, with 12 bases left between them. CDR3 residues: CASSLELRGPQPQHF. CDR3 DNA: TGTGCCAGCAGCTTAGAACTCAGGGGCCCTCAGCCCCAGCATTTT. Supplemented by reference TRBV11-3 and TRBJ1-5, the full variable domain reads EAGVVQSPRYKIIEKKQPVAFWCNPISGHNTLYWYLQNLGQGPELLIRYENEEAVDDSQLPKDRFSAERLKGVDSTLKIQPAELGDSAVYLCASSLELRGPQPQHFGDGTRLSIL.

The chain links TRBV5-6 to TRBJ2-3, with TRBD2 matching 14 bases. The junction had 14 bases not matched to a gene; V was cut back by 4 bases and J by 7 bases. The CDR3 is 18 residues long. CDR1 is SGHDT, CDR2 YYEEEE, per germline. The CDR3 bases are TGTGCCAGCAGCGACACCGCGACTAGCGGGGGGGCATTGCATACGCAGTATTTT. As protein: CASSDTATSGGALHTQYF.

Written as DNA, the CDR3 is TGTGCCTGGAGTTCAGGATACAATGAGCAGTTCTTC. Its translation: CAWSSGYNEQFF. The chain links TRBV30 to TRBJ2-1; D remains ambiguous. In germline, CDR1 is GTSNPN, CDR2 SVGIG (reference sequence). The ends were cut back, 2 bases at V and 4 bases at J, with 6 bases in the middle. The CDR3 has 12 residues.

This clone was seen only once. The chain employs TRBV10-3 and TRBJ2-1; 7 nucleotides match TRBD2. Germline CDR1 and CDR2: ENHRY and SYGVKD. The V and J ends lost 9 bases and 6 bases, in that order; junction bases with no gene match: 17. The CDR3 is made up of 16 amino acids. In DNA, the CDR3 is TGTGCCATAGGACCCGGGGGGAACAACTACCGCAATGAGCAGTTCTTC. Protein: CAIGPGGNNYRNEQFF.

V is TRBV2 and J is TRBJ2-3; 11 positions match TRBD2. The CDR3 runs 16 residues. V lost 5 bases and J lost 7; bases outside the gene matches: 11. Germline V CDR1 and CDR2: SNHLY, FYNNEI. The CDR3 DNA is TGTGCCAGCAGTAAAGATATAGCGGGGGGGCTGAATACGCAGTATTTT. Residues: CASSKDIAGGLNTQYF.

This clone has a single count. The V call is TRBV3-1 (or the pseudogene TRBV3-2), the J call TRBJ1-4; D uncertain. The germline V and J ends were trimmed by 0 bases and 5 bases, with 10 bases remaining between them. The CDR3 is 15 amino acids. Per the germline V gene, CDR1 is LGHDT and CDR2 is YNNKEL (reference sequence). CDR3: CASSQDLGRNEKLFF. CDR3 DNA: TGTGCCAGCAGCCAAGATCTCGGGAGAAATGAAAAACTGTTTTTT.

V gene TRBV12-2 combines with J gene TRBJ1-6. TRBV12-2 constitutes a pseudogene. This CDR3 is built from 14 residues. The CDR3 spells CASRLRTRGSPLHF. CDR3 nucleotides: TGTGCAAGTCGCTTAAGGACTAGAGGGTCACCCCTCCACTTT.

The chain links TRBV15 to TRBJ1-1, with 9 bases fitting TRBD1. The CDR3 is 16 amino acids. J was trimmed by 0 bases and V by 1 base; bases with no gene match: 3. Germline CDR1 and CDR2: LNHNV and YYDKDF (reference sequence). Here the CDR3 DNA reads TGTGCCACCAGCAGAGGGGACAGGGAGGTGAACACTGAAGCTTTCTTT. It specifies CATSRGDREVNTEAFF.

The table lists this clone with a count of one. The chain has TRBV5-1 and TRBJ2-3, with TRBD2 as a possible D gene (6 bases). Germline V lookup: CDR1 SGHRS, CDR2 YFSETQ. Deletions cut 1 base from V and 4 bases from J, with 10 bases between. CDR3 length: 14 amino acids. CDR3 DNA sequence: TGCGCCAGCAGCTTGAATAGCGGAGCAGATACGCAGTATTTT. Protein: CASSLNSGADTQYF.

The rearrangement uses TRBV19 and TRBJ2-1; perhaps TRBD1 as D (5 bases). The germline V gene has CDR1 LNHDA and CDR2 SQIVND (reference sequence). This CDR3 has 12 residues. Trimming stripped 9 bases from V and 7 bases from J, with 13 bases between. CDR3 protein: CASRLRQNEQFF. The CDR3 coding sequence is TGTGCCAGCCGACTCAGACAGAATGAGCAGTTCTTC.

This sequence joins TRBV9 and TRBJ1-3; D gene ambiguous. The CDR3 sequence is 15 residues long. Germline V gene lookup returns CDR1 SGDLS and CDR2 YYNGEE. V lost 0 bases to trimming and J lost 0 bases, with 7 bases between them. CDR3 sequence reads: CASSVDITSGNTIYF. Written as DNA, the CDR3 is TGTGCCAGCAGCGTAGACATTACCTCTGGAAACACCATATATTTT.

V and J are TRBV5-1 and TRBJ2-1; D may be TRBD2 (6 bases). The CDR3 length is 14 residues. The germline V and J ends were trimmed by 3 bases and 5 bases, with 12 bases remaining between them. The germline V gene encodes CDR1 SGHRS and CDR2 YFSETQ. In DNA form, the CDR3 reads TGCGCCAGCAGCTCCGGGGGAGGAAACAATGAGCAGTTCTTC. Its protein is CASSSGGGNNEQFF. Combining the CDR3 with reference TRBV5-1 and TRBJ2-1 gives the whole variable domain KAGVTQTPRYLIKTRGQQVTLSCSPISGHRSVSWYQQTPGQGLQFLFEYFSETQRNKGNFPGRFSGRQFSNSRSEMNVSTLELGDSALYLCASSSGGGNNEQFFGPGTRLTVL.